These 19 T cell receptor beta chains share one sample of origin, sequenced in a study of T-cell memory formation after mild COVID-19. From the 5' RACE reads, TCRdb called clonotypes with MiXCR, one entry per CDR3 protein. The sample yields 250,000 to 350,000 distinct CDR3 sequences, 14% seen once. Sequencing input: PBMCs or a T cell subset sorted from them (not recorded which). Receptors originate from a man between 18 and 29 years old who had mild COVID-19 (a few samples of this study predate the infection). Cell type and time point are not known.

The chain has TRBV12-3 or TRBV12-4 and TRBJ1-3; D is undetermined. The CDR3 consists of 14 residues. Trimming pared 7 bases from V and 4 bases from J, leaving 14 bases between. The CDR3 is CASTVQRGGNTIYF. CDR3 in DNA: TGTGCCAGCACTGTCCAACGAGGGGGAAACACCATATATTTT.

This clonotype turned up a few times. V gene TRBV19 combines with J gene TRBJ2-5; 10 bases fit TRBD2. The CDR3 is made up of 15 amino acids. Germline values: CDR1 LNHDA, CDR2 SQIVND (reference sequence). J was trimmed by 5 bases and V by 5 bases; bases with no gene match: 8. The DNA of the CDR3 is TGTGCCAGTAGTCGTACTAGCGGGGACTACGAGACCCAGTACTTC. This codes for CASSRTSGDYETQYF.

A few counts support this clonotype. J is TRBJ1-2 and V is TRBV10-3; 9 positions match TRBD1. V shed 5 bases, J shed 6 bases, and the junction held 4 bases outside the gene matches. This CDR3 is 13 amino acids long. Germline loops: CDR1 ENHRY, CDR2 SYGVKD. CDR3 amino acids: CAISLTGGNGYTF. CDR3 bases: TGTGCCATCAGTTTGACAGGGGGTAATGGCTACACCTTC.

The CDR3 DNA reads TGTGCCAGCTCTCGTAGGGAGGTGCGGAACACTGAAGCTTTCTTT. Translation gives CASSRREVRNTEAFF. V gene TRBV18 combines with J gene TRBJ1-1; D not resolved. Trimming shortened V by 6 bases and J by 1 base, and 15 bases separated the two germline ends. This CDR3 spans 15 amino acids. Per germline, CDR1 KGHSH and CDR2 LQKENI.

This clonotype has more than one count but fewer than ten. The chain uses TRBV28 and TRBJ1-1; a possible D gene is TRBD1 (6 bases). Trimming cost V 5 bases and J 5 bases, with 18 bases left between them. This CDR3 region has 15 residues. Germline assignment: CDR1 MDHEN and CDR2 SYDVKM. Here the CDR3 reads CASSPLGGSGTEAFF. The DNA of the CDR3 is TGTGCCAGCAGTCCCTTAGGGGGATCAGGGACTGAAGCTTTCTTT.

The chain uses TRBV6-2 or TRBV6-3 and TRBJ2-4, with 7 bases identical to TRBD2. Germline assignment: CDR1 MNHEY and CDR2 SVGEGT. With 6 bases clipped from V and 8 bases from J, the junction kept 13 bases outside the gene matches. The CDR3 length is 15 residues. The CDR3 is CASSLPRLAYDIQYF. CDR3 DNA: TGTGCCAGCAGCCTACCCCGACTAGCTTACGACATTCAGTACTTC.

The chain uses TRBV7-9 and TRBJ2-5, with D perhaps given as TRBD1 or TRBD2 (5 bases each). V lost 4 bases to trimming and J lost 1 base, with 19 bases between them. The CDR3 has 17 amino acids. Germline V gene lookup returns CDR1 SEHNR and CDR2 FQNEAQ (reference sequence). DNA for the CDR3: TGTGCCAGCAGCTCATCAAAAACCGGGGCCTCCCAAGAGACCCAGTACTTC. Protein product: CASSSSKTGASQETQYF.

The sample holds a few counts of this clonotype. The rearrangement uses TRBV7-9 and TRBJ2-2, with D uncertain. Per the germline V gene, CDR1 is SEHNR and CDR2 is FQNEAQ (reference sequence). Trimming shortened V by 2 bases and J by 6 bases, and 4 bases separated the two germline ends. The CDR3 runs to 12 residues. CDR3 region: CASSLRSGELFF. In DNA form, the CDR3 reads TGTGCCAGCAGCTTAAGGTCCGGGGAGCTGTTTTTT. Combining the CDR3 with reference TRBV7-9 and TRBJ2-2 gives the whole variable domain DTGVSQNPRHKITKRGQNVTFRCDPISEHNRLYWYRQTLGQGPEFLTYFQNEAQLEKSRLLSDRFSAERPKGSFSTLEIQRTEQGDSAMYLCASSLRSGELFFGEGSRLTVL.

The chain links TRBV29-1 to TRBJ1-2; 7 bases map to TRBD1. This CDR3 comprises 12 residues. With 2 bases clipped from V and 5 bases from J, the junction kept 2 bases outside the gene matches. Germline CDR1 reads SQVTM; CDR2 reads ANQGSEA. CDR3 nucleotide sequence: TGCAGCGTTGAAAAGGGACAGTATGGCTACACCTTC. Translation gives CSVEKGQYGYTF.

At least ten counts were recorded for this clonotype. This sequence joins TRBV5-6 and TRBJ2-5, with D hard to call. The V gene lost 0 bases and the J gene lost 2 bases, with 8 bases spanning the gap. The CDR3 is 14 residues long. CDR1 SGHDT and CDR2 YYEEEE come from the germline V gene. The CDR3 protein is CASSLALGQETQYF. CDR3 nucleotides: TGTGCCAGCAGCTTGGCCCTGGGGCAAGAGACCCAGTACTTC.

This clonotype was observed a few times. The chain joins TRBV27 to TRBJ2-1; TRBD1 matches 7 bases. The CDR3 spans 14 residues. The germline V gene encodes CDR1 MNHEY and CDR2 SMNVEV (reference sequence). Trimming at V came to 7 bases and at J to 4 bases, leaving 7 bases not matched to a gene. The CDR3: CASKFYRGYNEQFF. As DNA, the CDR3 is TGTGCCAGCAAATTTTACAGGGGATACAATGAGCAGTTCTTC.

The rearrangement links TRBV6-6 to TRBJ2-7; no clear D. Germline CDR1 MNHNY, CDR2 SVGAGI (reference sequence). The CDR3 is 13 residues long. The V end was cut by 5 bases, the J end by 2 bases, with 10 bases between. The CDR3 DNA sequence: TGTGCCAGCAGTAAGGGTTGGACCTACGAGCAGTACTTC. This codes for CASSKGWTYEQYF.

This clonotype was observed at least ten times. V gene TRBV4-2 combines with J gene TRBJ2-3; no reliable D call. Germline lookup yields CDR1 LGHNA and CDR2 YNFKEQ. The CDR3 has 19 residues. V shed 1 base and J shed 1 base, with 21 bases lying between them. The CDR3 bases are TGTGCCAGCAGCCAAGGATTGGCCCAGGCAGCCCCTGGCACAGATACGCAGTATTTT. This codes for CASSQGLAQAAPGTDTQYF.

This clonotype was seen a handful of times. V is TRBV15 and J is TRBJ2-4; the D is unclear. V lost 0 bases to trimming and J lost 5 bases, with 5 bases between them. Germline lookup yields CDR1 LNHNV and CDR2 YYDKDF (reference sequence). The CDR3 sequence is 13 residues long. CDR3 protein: CATSRDKQNIQYF. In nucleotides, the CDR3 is TGTGCCACCAGCAGAGATAAACAAAACATTCAGTACTTC.

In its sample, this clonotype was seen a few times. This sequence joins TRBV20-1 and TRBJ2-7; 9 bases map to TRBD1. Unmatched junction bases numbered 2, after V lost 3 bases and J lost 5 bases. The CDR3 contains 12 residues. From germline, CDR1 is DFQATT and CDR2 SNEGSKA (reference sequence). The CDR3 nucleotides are TGCAGTGCTAGTGACAGGGGGGACGAGCAGTACTTC. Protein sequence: CSASDRGDEQYF.

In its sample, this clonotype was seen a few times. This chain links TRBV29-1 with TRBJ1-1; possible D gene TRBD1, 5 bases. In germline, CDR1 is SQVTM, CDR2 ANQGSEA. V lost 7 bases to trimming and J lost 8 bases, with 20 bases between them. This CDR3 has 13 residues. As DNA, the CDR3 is TGCAGCGAGAAACCCGGGACCCGAGTAGAAGCTTTCTTT. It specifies CSEKPGTRVEAFF.

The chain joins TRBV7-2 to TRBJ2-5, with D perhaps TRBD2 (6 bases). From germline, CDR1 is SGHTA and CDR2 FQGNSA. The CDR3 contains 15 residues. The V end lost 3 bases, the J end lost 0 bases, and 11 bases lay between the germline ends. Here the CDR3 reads CASSFTGGYQETQYF. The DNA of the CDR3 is TGTGCCAGCAGCTTTACTGGGGGGTACCAAGAGACCCAGTACTTC.

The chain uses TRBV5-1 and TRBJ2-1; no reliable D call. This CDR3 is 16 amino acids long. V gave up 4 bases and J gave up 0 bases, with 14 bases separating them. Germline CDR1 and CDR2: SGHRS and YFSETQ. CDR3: CASSHFDTSSYNEQFF. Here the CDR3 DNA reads TGCGCCAGCAGCCACTTCGACACCAGCTCCTACAATGAGCAGTTCTTC.

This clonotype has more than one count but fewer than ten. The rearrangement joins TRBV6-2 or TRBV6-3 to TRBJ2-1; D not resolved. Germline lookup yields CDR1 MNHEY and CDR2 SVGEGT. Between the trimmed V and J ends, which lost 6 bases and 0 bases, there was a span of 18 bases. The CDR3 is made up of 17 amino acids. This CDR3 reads CASRVTVDASSYNEQFF. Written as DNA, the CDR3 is TGTGCCAGCAGAGTTACGGTCGACGCCAGCTCCTACAATGAGCAGTTCTTC.